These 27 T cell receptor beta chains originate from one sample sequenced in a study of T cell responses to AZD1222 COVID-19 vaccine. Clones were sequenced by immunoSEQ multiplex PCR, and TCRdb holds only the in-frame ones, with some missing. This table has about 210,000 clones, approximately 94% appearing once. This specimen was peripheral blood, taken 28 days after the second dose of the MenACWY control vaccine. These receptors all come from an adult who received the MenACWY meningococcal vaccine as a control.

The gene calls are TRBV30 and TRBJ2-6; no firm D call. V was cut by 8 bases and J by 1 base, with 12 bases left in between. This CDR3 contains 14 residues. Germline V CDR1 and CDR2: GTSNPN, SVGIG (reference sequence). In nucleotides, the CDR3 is TGTGCCCACACCCGGGCATCTGGGGCCAACGTCCTGACTTTC. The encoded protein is CAHTRASGANVLTF. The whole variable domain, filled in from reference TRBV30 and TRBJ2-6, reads SQTIHQWPATLVQPVGSPLSLECTVEGTSNPNLYWYRQAAGRGLQLLFYSVGIGQISSEVPQNLSASRPQDRQFILSSKKLLLSDSGFYLCAHTRASGANVLTFGAGSRLTVL.

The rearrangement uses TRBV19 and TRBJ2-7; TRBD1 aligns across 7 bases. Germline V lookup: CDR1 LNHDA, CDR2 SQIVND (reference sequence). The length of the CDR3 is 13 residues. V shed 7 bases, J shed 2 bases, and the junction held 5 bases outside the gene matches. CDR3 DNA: TGTGCCAGTACCCGGACAGGCACCTACGAGCAGTACTTC. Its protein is CASTRTGTYEQYF.

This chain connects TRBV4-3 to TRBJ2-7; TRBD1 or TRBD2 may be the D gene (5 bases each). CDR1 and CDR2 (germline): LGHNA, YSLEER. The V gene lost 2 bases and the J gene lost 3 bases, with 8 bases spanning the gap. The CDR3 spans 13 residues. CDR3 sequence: CASSQRGDYEQYF. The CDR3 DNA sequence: TGCGCCAGCAGCCAAAGAGGGGACTACGAGCAGTACTTC.

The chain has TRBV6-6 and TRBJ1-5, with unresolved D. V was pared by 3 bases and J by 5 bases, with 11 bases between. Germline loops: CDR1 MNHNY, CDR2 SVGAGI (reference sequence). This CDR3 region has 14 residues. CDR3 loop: CASSYLTPYQPQHF. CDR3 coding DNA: TGTGCCAGCAGTTATCTAACACCATATCAGCCCCAGCATTTT.

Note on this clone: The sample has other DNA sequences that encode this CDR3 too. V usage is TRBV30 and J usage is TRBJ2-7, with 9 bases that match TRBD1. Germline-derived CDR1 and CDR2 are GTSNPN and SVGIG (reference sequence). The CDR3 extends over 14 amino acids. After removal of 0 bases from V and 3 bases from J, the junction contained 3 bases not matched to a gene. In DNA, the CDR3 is TGTGCCTGGAGTGTTGGACAGGGGAGCTACGAGCAGTACTTC. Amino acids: CAWSVGQGSYEQYF.

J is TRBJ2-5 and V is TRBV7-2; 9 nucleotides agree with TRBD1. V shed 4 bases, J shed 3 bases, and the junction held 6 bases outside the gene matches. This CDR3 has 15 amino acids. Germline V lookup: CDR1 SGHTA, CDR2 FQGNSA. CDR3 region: CASSSPGQGKETQYF. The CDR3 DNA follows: TGTGCCAGCAGCTCTCCGGGACAGGGAAAAGAGACCCAGTACTTC.

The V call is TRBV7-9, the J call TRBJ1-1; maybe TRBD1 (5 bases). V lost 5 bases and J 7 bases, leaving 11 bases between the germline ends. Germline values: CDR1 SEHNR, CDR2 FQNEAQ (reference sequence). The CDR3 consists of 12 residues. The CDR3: CASSRQPLEAFF. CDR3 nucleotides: TGTGCCAGCAGCCGACAGCCTCTTGAAGCTTTCTTT.

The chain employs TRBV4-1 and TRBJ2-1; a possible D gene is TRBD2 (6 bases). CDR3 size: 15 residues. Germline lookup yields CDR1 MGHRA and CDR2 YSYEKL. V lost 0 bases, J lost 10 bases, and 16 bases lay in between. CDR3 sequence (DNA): TGCGCCAGCAGCCAAGACAGGACTATGGATTCAGAGCAGTTCTTC. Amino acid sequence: CASSQDRTMDSEQFF.

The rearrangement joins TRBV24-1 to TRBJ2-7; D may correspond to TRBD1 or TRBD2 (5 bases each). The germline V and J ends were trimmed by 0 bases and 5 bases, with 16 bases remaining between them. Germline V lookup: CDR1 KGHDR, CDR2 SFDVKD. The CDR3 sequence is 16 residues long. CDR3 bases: TGTGCCACCAGTGATTTGCTCTTCACGGGGCTCGACGAGCAGTACTTC. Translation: CATSDLLFTGLDEQYF.

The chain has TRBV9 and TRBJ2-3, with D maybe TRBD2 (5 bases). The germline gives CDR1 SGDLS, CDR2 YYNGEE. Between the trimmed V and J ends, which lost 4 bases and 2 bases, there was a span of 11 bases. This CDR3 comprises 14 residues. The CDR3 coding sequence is TGTGCCAGCAGCATTCGACTAAACACAGATACGCAGTATTTT. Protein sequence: CASSIRLNTDTQYF.

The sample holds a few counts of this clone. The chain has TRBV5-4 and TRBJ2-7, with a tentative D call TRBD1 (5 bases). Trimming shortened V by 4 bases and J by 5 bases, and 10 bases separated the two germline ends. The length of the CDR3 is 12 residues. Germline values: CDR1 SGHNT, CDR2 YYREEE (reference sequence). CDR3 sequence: CASSHQGHEQYF. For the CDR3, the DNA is TGTGCCAGCAGCCATCAGGGTCACGAGCAGTACTTC.

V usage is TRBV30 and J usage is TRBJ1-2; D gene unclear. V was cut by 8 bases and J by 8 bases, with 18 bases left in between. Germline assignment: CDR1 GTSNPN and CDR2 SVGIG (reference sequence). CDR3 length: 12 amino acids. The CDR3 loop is CALEAGYGGYTF. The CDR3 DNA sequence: TGTGCCCTCGAAGCGGGCTACGGGGGCTACACCTTC.

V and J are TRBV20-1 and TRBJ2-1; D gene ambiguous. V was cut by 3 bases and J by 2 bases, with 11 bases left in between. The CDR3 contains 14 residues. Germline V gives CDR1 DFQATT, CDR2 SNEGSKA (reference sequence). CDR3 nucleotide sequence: TGCAGTGCTAGTACCAAGGAGACCTACAATGAGCAGTTCTTC. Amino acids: CSASTKETYNEQFF.

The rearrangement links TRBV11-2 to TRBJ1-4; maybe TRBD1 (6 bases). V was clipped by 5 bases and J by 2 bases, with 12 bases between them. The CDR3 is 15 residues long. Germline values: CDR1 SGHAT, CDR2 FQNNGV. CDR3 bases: TGTGCCAGCAGCAGGACAGCGGTCACTAATGAAAAACTGTTTTTT. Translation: CASSRTAVTNEKLFF.

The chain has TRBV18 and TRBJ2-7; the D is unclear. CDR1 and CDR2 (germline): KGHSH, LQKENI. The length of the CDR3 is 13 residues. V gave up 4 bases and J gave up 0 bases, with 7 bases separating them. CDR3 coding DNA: TGTGCCAGCTCACTGGCTAGCTCCTACGAGCAGTACTTC. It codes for CASSLASSYEQYF.

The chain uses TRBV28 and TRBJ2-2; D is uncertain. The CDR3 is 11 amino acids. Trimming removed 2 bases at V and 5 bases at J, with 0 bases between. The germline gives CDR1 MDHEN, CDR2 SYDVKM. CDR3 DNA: TGTGCCAGCAGTTTAACCGGGGAGCTGTTTTTT. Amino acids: CASSLTGELFF.

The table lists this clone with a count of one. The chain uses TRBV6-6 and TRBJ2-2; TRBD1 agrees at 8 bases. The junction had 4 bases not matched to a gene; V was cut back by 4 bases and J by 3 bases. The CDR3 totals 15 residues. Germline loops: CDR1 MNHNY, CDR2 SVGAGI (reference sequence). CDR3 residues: CASSWGQAYTGELFF. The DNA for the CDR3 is TGTGCCAGCAGTTGGGGACAGGCCTACACCGGGGAGCTGTTTTTT.

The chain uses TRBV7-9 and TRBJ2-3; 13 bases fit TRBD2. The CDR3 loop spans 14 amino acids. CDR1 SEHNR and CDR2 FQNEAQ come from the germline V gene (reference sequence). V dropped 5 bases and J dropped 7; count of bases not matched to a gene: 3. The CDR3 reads CASSLLAGGNTQYF. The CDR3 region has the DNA TGTGCCAGCAGCCTACTAGCGGGAGGGAATACGCAGTATTTT.

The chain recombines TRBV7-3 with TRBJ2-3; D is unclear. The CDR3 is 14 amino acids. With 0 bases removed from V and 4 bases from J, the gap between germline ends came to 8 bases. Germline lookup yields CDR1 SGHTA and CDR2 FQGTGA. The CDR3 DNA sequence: TGTGCCAGCAGCTTAACGGCTAGGGCAGATACGCAGTATTTT. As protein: CASSLTARADTQYF.

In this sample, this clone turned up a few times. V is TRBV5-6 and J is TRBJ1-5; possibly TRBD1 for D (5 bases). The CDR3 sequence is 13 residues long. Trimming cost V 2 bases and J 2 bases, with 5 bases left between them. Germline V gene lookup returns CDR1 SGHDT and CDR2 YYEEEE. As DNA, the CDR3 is TGTGCCAGCAGCTTCAGGGGCAATCAGCCCCAGCATTTT. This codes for CASSFRGNQPQHF.

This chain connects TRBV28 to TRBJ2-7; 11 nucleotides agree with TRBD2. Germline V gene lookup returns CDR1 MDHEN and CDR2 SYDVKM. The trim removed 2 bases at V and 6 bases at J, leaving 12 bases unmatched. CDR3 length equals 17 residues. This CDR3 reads CASSLPRPASGRREQYF. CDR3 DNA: TGTGCCAGCAGTTTACCCCGTCCGGCTAGCGGGAGGCGCGAGCAGTACTTC.

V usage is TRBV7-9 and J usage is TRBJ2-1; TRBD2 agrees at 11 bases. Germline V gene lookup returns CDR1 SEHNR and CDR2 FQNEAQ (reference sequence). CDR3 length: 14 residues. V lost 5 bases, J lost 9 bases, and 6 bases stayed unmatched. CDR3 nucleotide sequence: TGTGCCAGCAGCCCCCCAACTAGCGGGAGTGAGCAGTTCTTC. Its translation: CASSPPTSGSEQFF. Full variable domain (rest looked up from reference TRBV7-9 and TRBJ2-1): DTGVSQNPRHKITKRGQNVTFRCDPISEHNRLYWYRQTLGQGPEFLTYFQNEAQLEKSRLLSDRFSAERPKGSFSTLEIQRTEQGDSAMYLCASSPPTSGSEQFFGPGTRLTVL.

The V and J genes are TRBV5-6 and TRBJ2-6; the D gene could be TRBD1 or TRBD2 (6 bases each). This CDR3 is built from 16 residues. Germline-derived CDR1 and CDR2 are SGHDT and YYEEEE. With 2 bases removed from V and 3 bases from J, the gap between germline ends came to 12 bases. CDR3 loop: CASSFGRGGGANVLTF. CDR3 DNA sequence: TGTGCCAGCAGCTTCGGCAGGGGAGGTGGGGCCAACGTCCTGACTTTC.

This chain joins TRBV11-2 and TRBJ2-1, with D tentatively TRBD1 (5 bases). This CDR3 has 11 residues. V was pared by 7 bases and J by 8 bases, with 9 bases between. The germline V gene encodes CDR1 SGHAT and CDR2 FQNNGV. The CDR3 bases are TGTGCCAGCACCCTAGGGGATGAGCAGTTCTTC. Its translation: CASTLGDEQFF.

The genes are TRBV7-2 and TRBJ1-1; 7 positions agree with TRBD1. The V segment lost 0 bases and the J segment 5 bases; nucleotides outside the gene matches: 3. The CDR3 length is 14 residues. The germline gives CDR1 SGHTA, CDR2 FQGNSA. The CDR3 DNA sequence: TGTGCCAGCAGCTTAGCACAGGGGAGTACTGAAGCTTTCTTT. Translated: CASSLAQGSTEAFF.

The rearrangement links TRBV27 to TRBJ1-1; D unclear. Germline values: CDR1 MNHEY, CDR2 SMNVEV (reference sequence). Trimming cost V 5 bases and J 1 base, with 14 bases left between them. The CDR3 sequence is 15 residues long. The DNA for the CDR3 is TGTGCCAGCAGTACCGAAGGAGCCCAGAACACTGAAGCTTTCTTT. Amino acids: CASSTEGAQNTEAFF.

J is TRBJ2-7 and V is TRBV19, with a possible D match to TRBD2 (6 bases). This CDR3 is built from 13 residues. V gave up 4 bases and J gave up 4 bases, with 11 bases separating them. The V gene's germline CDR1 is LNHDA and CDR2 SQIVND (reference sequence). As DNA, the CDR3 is TGTGCCAGTAGTAGGGGGGAGCGGTACGAGCAGTACTTC. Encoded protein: CASSRGERYEQYF.